Reported below is one T cell receptor (beta chain). This specimen belongs to a study of blood T cell repertoires in COVID-19. At the level of the study: Sample material is recorded as cDNA or gDNA derived from T cells, B-cell-depleted T cells, or PBMCs.

V shed 5 bases and J 1 base; nucleotides not matched to a gene: 4. In germline, CDR1 is MNHEY, CDR2 SVGAGI. The CDR3 is 14 amino acids. The table came from immunoSEQ multiplex PCR; TCRdb's copy has only in-frame clones and leaves some out. The table includes about 260,000 clones, about 90% detected once. The sequenced material came from peripheral blood. This TCR came from a person aged 18 to 35 with COVID-19, enrolled during active disease. The chain joins TRBV6-5 to TRBJ1-2; 7 nucleotides align to TRBD1. The CDR3 nucleotides read TGTGCCAGCAGTCCAGGGGGATTTAACTATGGCTACACCTTC. Protein: CASSPGGFNYGYTF.